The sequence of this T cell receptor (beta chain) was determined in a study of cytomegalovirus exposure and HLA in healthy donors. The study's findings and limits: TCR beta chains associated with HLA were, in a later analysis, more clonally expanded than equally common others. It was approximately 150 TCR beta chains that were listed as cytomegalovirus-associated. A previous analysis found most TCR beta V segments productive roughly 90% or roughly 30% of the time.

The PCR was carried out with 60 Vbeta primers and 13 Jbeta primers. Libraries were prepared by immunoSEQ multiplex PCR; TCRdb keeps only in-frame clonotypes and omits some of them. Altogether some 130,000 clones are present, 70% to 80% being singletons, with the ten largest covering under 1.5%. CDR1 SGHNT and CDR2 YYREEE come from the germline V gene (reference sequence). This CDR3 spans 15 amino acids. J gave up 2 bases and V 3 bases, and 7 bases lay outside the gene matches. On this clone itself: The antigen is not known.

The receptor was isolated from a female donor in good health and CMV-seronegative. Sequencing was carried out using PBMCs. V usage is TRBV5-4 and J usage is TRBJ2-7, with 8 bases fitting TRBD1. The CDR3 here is CASSSPGDRTYEQYF. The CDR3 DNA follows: TGTGCCAGCAGCTCCCCAGGGGACAGGACCTACGAGCAGTACTTC.